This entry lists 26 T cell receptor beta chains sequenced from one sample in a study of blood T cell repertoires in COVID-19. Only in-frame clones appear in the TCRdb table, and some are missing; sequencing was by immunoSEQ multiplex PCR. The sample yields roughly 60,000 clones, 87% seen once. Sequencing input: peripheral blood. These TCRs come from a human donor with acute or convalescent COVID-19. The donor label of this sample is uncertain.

CDR3 DNA sequence: TGTGCCAGCAGCCAACTCACCGGGACTCTCACAGATACGCAGTATTTT. Translation gives CASSQLTGTLTDTQYF. This chain joins TRBV4-2 and TRBJ2-3; D might be TRBD2 (6 bases). Trimming took off 2 bases at V and 2 bases at J, with 14 bases between the two ends. In germline, CDR1 is LGHNA, CDR2 YNFKEQ. The CDR3 is 16 residues long.

DNA for the CDR3: TGTGCCACCAGTGATCCTACACAGGGGGCGGGTCAGCCCCAGCATTTT. Its protein is CATSDPTQGAGQPQHF. The J gene is TRBJ1-5, the V gene TRBV24-1, with 9 bases that match TRBD1. V lost 3 bases and J lost 6; bases outside the gene matches: 8. CDR3 length: 16 amino acids. The V gene's germline CDR1 is KGHDR and CDR2 SFDVKD.

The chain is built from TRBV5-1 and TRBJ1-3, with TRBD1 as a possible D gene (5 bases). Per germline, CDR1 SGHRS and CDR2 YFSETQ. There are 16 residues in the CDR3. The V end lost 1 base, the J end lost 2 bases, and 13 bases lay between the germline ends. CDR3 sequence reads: CASSLTTGSAGNTIYF. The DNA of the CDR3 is TGCGCCAGCAGCTTGACTACAGGCTCCGCTGGAAACACCATATATTTT.

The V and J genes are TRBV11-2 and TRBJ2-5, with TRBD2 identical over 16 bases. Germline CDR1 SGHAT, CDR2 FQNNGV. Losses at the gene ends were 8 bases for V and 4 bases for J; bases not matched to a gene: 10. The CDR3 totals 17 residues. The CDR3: CASQTGTSGRAAETQYF. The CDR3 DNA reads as TGTGCCAGCCAAACCGGGACTAGCGGGAGGGCCGCAGAGACCCAGTACTTC.

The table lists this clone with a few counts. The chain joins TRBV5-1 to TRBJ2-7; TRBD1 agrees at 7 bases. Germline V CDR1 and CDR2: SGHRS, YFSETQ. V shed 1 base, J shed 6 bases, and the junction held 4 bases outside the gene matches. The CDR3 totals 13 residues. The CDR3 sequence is CASSLRQGSEQYF. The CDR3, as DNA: TGCGCCAGCAGCTTGCGACAGGGTAGCGAGCAGTACTTC. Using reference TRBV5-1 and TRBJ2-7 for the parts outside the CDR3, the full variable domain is KAGVTQTPRYLIKTRGQQVTLSCSPISGHRSVSWYQQTPGQGLQFLFEYFSETQRNKGNFPGRFSGRQFSNSRSEMNVSTLELGDSALYLCASSLRQGSEQYFGPGTRLTVT.

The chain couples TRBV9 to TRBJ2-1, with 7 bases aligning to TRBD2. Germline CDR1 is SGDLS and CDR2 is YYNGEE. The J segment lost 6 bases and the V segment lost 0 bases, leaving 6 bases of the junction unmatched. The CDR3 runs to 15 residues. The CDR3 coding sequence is TGTGCCAGCAGCGTAGGGGCGGGGGTAGTCAATGAGCAGTTCTTC. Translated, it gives CASSVGAGVVNEQFF.

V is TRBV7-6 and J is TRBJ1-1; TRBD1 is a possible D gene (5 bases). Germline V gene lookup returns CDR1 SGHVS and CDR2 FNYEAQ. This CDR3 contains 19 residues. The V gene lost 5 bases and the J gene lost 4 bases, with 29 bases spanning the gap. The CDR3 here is CASSPRQPGLVAQRTEAFF. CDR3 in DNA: TGTGCCAGCAGCCCCCGACAGCCCGGTTTGGTGGCCCAACGCACTGAAGCTTTCTTT.

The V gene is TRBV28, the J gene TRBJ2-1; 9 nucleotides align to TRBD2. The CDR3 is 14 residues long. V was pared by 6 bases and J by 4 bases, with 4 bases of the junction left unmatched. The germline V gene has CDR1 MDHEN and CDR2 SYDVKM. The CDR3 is CASRRLAAYNEQFF. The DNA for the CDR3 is TGTGCCAGCAGACGACTAGCGGCTTACAATGAGCAGTTCTTC.

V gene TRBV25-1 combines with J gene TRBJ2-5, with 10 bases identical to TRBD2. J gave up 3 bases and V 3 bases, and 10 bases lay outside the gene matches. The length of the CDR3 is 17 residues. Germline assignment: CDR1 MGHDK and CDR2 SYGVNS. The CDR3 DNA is TGTGCCAGCAGTGACTCTGGGCTAGCGGGAGTAGAAGAGACCCAGTACTTC. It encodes CASSDSGLAGVEETQYF. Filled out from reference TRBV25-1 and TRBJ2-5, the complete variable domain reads EADIYQTPRYLVIGTGKKITLECSQTMGHDKMYWYQQDPGMELHLIHYSYGVNSTEKGDLSSESTVSRIRTEHFPLTLESARPSHTSQYLCASSDSGLAGVEETQYFGPGTRLLVL.

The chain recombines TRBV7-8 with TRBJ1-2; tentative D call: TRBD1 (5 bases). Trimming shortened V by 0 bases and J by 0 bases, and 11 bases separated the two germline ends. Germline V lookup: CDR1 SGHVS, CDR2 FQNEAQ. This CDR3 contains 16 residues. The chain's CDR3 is CASSLAGTYANYGYTF. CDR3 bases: TGTGCCAGCAGCTTAGCAGGGACTTACGCTAACTATGGCTACACCTTC.

The CDR3 DNA is TGTGCCACCAGCCCCCTTGCGGGCCCTTTCGGTACAGATACGCAGTATTTT. It yields the protein CATSPLAGPFGTDTQYF. The chain is built from TRBV15 and TRBJ2-3; perhaps TRBD2 as D (5 bases). The CDR3 sequence is 17 residues long. V was clipped by 5 bases and J by 3 bases, with 21 bases between them. The germline V gene has CDR1 LNHNV and CDR2 YYDKDF (reference sequence).

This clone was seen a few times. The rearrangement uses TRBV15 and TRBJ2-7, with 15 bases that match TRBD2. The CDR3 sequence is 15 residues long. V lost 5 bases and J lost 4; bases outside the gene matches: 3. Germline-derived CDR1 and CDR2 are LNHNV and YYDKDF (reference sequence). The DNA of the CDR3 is TGTGCCACCAGCGGCGGACTAGCGGGAGGGTACGAGCAGTACTTC. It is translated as CATSGGLAGGYEQYF.

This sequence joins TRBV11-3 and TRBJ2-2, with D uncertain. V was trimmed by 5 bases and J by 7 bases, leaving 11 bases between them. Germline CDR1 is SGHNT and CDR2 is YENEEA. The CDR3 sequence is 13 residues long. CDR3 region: CASSSITGGELFF. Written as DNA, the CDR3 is TGTGCCAGCAGCAGCATCACGGGCGGGGAGCTGTTTTTT.

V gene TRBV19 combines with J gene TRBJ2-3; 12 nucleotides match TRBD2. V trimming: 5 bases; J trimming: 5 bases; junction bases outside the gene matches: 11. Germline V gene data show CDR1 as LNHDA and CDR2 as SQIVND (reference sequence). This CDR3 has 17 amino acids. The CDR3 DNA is TGTGCCAGTAGTCTCCGCCCTAGCGGGGGGGTACAAGATACGCAGTATTTT. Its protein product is CASSLRPSGGVQDTQYF.

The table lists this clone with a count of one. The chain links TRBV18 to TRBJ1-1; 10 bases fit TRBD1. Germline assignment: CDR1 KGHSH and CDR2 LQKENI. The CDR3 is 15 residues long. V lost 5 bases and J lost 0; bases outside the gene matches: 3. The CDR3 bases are TGTGCCAGCTCATCCGGGACAGGGGTGAACACTGAAGCTTTCTTT. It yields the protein CASSSGTGVNTEAFF.

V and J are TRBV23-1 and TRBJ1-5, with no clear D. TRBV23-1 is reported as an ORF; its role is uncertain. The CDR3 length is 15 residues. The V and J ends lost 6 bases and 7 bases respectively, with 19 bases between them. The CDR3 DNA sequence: TGCGCCAGCAGCCCTGGTCGCGGGGTCGGGCAGCCCCAGCATTTT. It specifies CASSPGRGVGQPQHF.

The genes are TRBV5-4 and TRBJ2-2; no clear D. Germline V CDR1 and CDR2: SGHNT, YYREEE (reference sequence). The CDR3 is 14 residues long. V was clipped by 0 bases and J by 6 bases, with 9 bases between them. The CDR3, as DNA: TGTGCCAGCAGCTTGGTTGTATCGGCCGGGGAGCTGTTTTTT. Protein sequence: CASSLVVSAGELFF.

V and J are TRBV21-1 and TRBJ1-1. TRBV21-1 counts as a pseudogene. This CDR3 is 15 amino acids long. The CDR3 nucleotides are TGTGCCAGCACCATCCGGTACCGAAAGAACACTGAAGCTTTCTTT. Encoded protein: CASTIRYRKNTEAFF.

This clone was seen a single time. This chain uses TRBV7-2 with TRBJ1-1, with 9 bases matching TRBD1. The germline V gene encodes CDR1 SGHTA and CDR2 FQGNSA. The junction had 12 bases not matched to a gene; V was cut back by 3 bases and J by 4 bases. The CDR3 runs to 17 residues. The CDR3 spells CASSFSRPGTGLTEAFF. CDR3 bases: TGTGCCAGCAGCTTTTCCCGTCCCGGGACAGGGCTCACTGAAGCTTTCTTT.

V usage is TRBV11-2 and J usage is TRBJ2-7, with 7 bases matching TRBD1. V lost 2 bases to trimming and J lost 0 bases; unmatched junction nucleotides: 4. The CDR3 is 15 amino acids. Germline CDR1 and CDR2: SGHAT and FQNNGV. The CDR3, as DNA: TGTGCCAGCAGCTTAAACCGGGACAGCTCCTACGAGCAGTACGTC. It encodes CASSLNRDSSYEQYV.

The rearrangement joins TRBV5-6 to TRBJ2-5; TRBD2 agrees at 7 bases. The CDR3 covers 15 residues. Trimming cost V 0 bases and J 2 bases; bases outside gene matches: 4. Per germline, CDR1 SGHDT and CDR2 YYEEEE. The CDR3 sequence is CASSLGGGRQETQYF. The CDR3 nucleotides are TGTGCCAGCAGCTTGGGGGGAGGGCGGCAAGAGACCCAGTACTTC.

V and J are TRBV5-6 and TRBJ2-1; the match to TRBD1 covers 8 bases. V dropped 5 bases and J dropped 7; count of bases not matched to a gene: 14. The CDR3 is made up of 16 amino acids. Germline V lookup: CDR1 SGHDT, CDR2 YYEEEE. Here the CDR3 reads CASSYLRQGAWNEQFF. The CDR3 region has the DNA TGTGCCAGCAGTTACCTTCGGCAGGGGGCTTGGAATGAGCAGTTCTTC.

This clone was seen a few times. The CDR3 DNA follows: TGTGCCAGCAGCTTGGGGGAGGGGTATGGCTACACCTTC. Amino acid sequence: CASSLGEGYGYTF. The rearrangement uses TRBV5-4 and TRBJ1-2; D might be TRBD1 (5 bases). With 0 bases removed from V and 5 bases from J, the gap between germline ends came to 8 bases. CDR1 is SGHNT and CDR2 is YYREEE in the germline V gene (reference sequence). CDR3 size: 13 residues.

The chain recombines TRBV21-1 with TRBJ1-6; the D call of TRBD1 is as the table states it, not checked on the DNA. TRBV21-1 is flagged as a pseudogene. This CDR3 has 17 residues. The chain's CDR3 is CASSKGAGGAYNSPLHF. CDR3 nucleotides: TGTGCCAGCAGCAAAGGGGCAGGGGGCGCCTATAATTCACCCCTCCACTTT.

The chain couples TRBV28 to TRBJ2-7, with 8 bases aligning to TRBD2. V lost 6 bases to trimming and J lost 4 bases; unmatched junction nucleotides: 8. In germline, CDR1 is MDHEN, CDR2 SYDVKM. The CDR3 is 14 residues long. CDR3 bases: TGTGCCAGCAGCCCCCCGGGGGGGAGGTACGAGCAGTACTTC. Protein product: CASSPPGGRYEQYF. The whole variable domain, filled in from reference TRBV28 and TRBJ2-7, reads DVKVTQSSRYLVKRTGEKVFLECVQDMDHENMFWYRQDPGLGLRLIYFSYDVKMKEKGDIPEGYSVSREKKERFSLILESASTNQTSMYLCASSPPGGRYEQYFGPGTRLTVT.

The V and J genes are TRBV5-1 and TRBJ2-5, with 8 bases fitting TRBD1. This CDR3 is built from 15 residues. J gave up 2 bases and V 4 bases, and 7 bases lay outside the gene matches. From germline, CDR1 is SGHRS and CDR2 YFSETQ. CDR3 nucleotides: TGCGCCAGCAGCACGGACAGGGTCCAACAAGAGACCCAGTACTTC. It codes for CASSTDRVQQETQYF. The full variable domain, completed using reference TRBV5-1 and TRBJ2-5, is KAGVTQTPRYLIKTRGQQVTLSCSPISGHRSVSWYQQTPGQGLQFLFEYFSETQRNKGNFPGRFSGRQFSNSRSEMNVSTLELGDSALYLCASSTDRVQQETQYFGPGTRLLVL.